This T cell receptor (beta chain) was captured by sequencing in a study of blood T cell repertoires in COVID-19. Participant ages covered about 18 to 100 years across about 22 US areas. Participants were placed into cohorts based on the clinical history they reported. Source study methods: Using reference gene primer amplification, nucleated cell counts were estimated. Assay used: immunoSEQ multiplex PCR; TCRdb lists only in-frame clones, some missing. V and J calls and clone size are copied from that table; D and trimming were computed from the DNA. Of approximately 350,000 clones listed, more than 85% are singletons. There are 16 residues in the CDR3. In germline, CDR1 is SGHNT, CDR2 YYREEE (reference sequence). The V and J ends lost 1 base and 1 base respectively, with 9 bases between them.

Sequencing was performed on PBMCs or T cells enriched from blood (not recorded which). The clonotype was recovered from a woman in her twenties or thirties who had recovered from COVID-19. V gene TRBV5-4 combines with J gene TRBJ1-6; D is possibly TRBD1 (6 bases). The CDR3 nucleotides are TGTGCCAGCAGCTTGTCAGGGGAATCCTATAATTCACCCCTCCACTTT. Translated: CASSLSGESYNSPLHF.